This T cell receptor (beta chain) is drawn from a study of blood T cell repertoires in COVID-19. Whole-study context: PBMCs, B-cell-depleted T cells, or T cells were the source of the cDNA or gDNA that made up the material.

Per the study methods: The authors estimated nucleated cell counts from reference gene primer amplification. Libraries were prepared by immunoSEQ multiplex PCR; TCRdb keeps only in-frame clonotypes and omits some of them. V and J calls plus clone size are reproduced from that table; the DNA served to infer D and trimming. The profile shows about 270,000 clones, around 86% of them singletons. Germline V CDR1 and CDR2: SGHRS, YFSETQ. The CDR3 contains 15 residues. V was shortened by 2 bases and J by 0 bases, with 11 bases between the two germline ends. The material sequenced was peripheral blood. This chain connects TRBV5-1 to TRBJ1-1; D ambiguous. This TCR was sampled from a man aged 40-55 years with active or convalescent COVID-19. In nucleotides, the CDR3 is TGCGCCAGCAGCTTTGGGGAGGCTATGAACACTGAAGCTTTCTTT. Translating gives CASSFGEAMNTEAFF.